This T cell receptor (beta chain) is drawn from a study of shared clonotypes between healthy human individuals (dated by TCRdb to 2020 to 2021). About the full investigation: A few men and a couple of women, aged 18 to 49 years, made up the cohort. To increase sequencing depth and limit assay-specific biases, TCR repertoire library preparation and sequencing were carried out by different laboratories using diverse techniques. Per donor, leukapheresis produced somewhere between about 0.85 and 10 billion PBMCs. The study deeply sequenced blood TCR repertoires of about 5 healthy adults to estimate repertoire size and the extent of clonotype sharing between individuals. Per donor, three plates each were used for CD4 naive and CD4 memory, two for CD8 naive, and one for CD8 memory. The full study reports these points: About 5% of naive CD4, approximately 3.7% of naive CD8, approximately 2.2% of memory CD4, and about 0.4% of memory CD8 clonotypes were shared across a few donors. Even with the large sequencing depth, rarefaction of the sorted-subset datasets indicated that sequencing was incomplete. The genetic and exposure-history diversity represented was limited by the small number of donors. Sampling was restricted to blood, and TCR repertoires in tissue are likely to differ from TCR repertoires in blood. Compared with non-shared clonotypes, the clonotypes found in all four sorted-subset donors had higher generation probabilities. Naive subsets generally had larger estimated clonotype richness than memory subsets. Pairwise subsampling led to the expectation that sequencing depth would affect the degree of clonotype sharing among donors.

Using the deep immunoSEQ assay, multiplex PCR amplified TCR CDR3 regions from genomic DNA. For each cell subset, the extracted genomic DNA was distributed evenly across all wells of several immunoSEQ 96-well plates, and each plate served as one replicate. For sorted subsets, around 200 ng genomic DNA, equal to 30,000 to 35,000 T cell genomes, was loaded into each replicate PCR. Purified libraries were measured with a Qubit 3.0 fluorometer, size-checked on a Bioanalyzer 2100, and measured again with the KAPA Library Quantification kit. Each immunoSEQ 96-well plate was sequenced on its own single-read 150-cycle Illumina NextSeq 550 flow cell. The published analysis was carried out like this. The immunoSEQ output contained only junctional sequences without quality scores, so filtering could not match that applied to full-length reads. Sequences were annotated with PyIR, a Python wrapper for IgBLAST v1.9, and V/J genes and CDR3 were assigned using IMGT germline references. Any read was removed if the V/J assignment was weak (E-value above 1e-6), the CDR3 was missing, or the read contained stop codons, out-of-frame junctions, or ambiguous translated residues. V3J clonotypes were defined as sequences sharing an identical inferred V gene, J gene, and CDR3 amino acid sequence. To compute the percentage overlap between repertoires, the number of shared unique clonotypes was divided by the size of the smaller repertoire. Richness of each repertoire was evaluated using RTK rarefaction, the Chao1 estimator, and Recon v2.1 estimates of unobserved clonotypes. OLGA was used to compute generation probabilities for all TCRbeta clonotypes that the gDNA method yielded from a handful of donors. TCRdb mirrors the immuneACCESS table, restricted to in-frame sequences. Some clones are absent from its copies; in checked studies, under half trace to an unresolved V gene, and the reason for the others is unknown. The DNA gave D and trimming, while V, J and clone size come from that table. The sample includes millions of clones, with about 95% observed a single time. 0.1% to 0.15% of the sample lies in the top ten.

Of note for this clone: Its antigen is not yet known. Base qualities were left out, and no much larger clone turns up one base away.

The donors were healthy, HIV-negative adults who had no recently reported acute infections or vaccinations. Every donor was a Caucasian adult living in Nashville, Tennessee, USA. CD4+ T cells were enriched by magnetic negative selection; naive cells were then positively selected on CD45RA, and the negative fraction formed the memory subset. Blood was obtained by leukapheresis, after which PBMCs were separated by Ficoll-Histopaque density gradient centrifugation and cryopreserved in liquid nitrogen vapor phase. Analytical flow cytometry was used to check the purity and quantity of every magnetically sorted T cell population. Genomic DNA was isolated from every sorted fraction and measured by UV absorbance on a Nanodrop 2000c. From the cysteine up to the phenylalanine, the CDR3 has a length of 14 residues. Here the CDR3 DNA is all that survives: 42 bases in frame from base 1. A distance of 7 bases separates the germline ends of V and J, which lose 1 base and 1 base respectively. As encoded in the germline V gene, CDR1 is MNHEY while CDR2 is SVGAGI.

The chain is made from TRBV6-5 and TRBJ1-1, and the D gene may be TRBD1, 5 bases matching. The TCR was taken from a man younger than 30 in good health. Sequencing input: naive CD4+ T cells sorted from blood. Sample cell subset or site, as interpreted from the label and publication: CD45RA+ positively selected. The DNA reads TGTGCCAGCAGTTACTGGCAGGGGAACACTGAAGCTTTCTTT. It translates to CASSYWQGNTEAFF.